Listed below are T cell receptor beta chains from one sample, sequenced in a study of technical replicates of blood from several donors. Method: immunoSEQ multiplex PCR; TCRdb's copy keeps in-frame clones and lacks some. The repertoire holds tens of thousands of clones, with more than 85% as singletons. The sequencing sample was made of PBMCs. The receptors stem from a human donor in good health. Some clones in this sample may be carry-over from other donors' samples. Each CDR3 is given with its conserved first and last residue. D genes are given only for firm matches. Not every row has a clone size; where given, it reads once, few, many or a size class.

clone_size: NA; j_call: TRBJ2-1; v_call: TRBV6-8; d_call: TRBD2; cdr3_aa: CASTPSGVDNEQFF; cdr3_nt: TGTGCCAGCACCCCTAGCGGGGTAGACAATGAGCAGTTCTTC
clone_size: NA; j_call: TRBJ2-7; v_call: TRBV5-6; d_call: TRBD1; cdr3_aa: CASSLGQASGYEQYF; cdr3_nt: TGTGCCAGCAGCTTAGGACAGGCCAGTGGGTACGAGCAGTACTTC
clone_size: few; j_call: TRBJ2-7; v_call: TRBV6-5; d_call: TRBD2; cdr3_aa: CASSTPSGGPGEQYF; cdr3_nt: TGTGCCAGCAGTACTCCTAGCGGGGGGCCGGGGGAGCAGTACTTC
clone_size: NA; j_call: TRBJ2-7; v_call: TRBV6-1; d_call: TRBD1; cdr3_aa: CASSPRGTGAYEQYF; cdr3_nt: TGTGCCAGCAGCCCGAGGGGGACAGGGGCGTACGAGCAGTACTTC
clone_size: NA; j_call: TRBJ2-7; v_call: TRBV2; d_call: TRBD2; cdr3_aa: CASSFSRGDEQYF; cdr3_nt: TGTGCCAGCAGCTTTTCCCGGGGGGACGAGCAGTACTTC
clone_size: NA; j_call: TRBJ1-1; v_call: TRBV2; d_call: NA; cdr3_aa: CASKGSSRATEAFF; cdr3_nt: TGTGCCAGCAAGGGGTCGTCTCGGGCCACTGAAGCTTTCTTT
clone_size: NA; j_call: TRBJ2-5; v_call: TRBV10-3; d_call: NA; cdr3_aa: CAIGSGPQETQYF; cdr3_nt: TGTGCCATCGGTAGCGGCCCCCAAGAGACCCAGTACTTC
clone_size: NA; j_call: TRBJ2-3; v_call: TRBV5-1; d_call: NA; cdr3_aa: CASRFQISTDTQYF; cdr3_nt: TGCGCCAGCAGATTTCAAATCAGCACAGATACGCAGTATTTT
clone_size: NA; j_call: TRBJ2-5; v_call: TRBV5-1; d_call: TRBD2; cdr3_aa: CASSWTSGQETQYF; cdr3_nt: TGCGCCAGCAGCTGGACTAGCGGACAAGAGACCCAGTACTTC
clone_size: NA; j_call: TRBJ2-7; v_call: TRBV4-3; d_call: NA; cdr3_aa: CASSQDRLAWYEQYF; cdr3_nt: TGCGCCAGCAGCCAAGACAGGCTAGCTTGGTACGAGCAGTACTTC
clone_size: NA; j_call: TRBJ2-7; v_call: TRBV11-2; d_call: NA; cdr3_aa: CASSLAVAYEQYF; cdr3_nt: TGTGCCAGCAGCTTGGCGGTAGCCTACGAGCAGTACTTC
clone_size: NA; j_call: TRBJ2-1; v_call: TRBV29-1; d_call: TRBD2; cdr3_aa: CSGTYSGSGNEQFF; cdr3_nt: TGCAGCGGCACATATAGCGGGAGTGGCAATGAGCAGTTCTTC
clone_size: NA; j_call: TRBJ2-5; v_call: TRBV14; d_call: TRBD1; cdr3_aa: CASSRGQGEKETQYF; cdr3_nt: TGTGCCAGCAGCCGGGGACAGGGGGAGAAAGAGACCCAGTACTTC
clone_size: NA; j_call: TRBJ2-2; v_call: TRBV5-5; d_call: NA; cdr3_aa: CASSRVMVAGELFF; cdr3_nt: TGTGCCAGCAGCCGGGTGATGGTCGCCGGGGAGCTGTTTTTT
clone_size: NA; j_call: TRBJ2-7; v_call: TRBV4-1; d_call: TRBD2; cdr3_aa: CASSPSRTSGPRGTYEQYF; cdr3_nt: TGCGCCAGCAGCCCATCCCGGACTAGCGGGCCCAGGGGGACCTACGAGCAGTACTTC
clone_size: NA; j_call: TRBJ2-3; v_call: TRBV7-3; d_call: NA; cdr3_aa: CASSPHFGLPGADTQYF; cdr3_nt: TGTGCCAGCAGCCCACACTTCGGGCTCCCAGGGGCAGATACGCAGTATTTT
clone_size: few; j_call: TRBJ2-7; v_call: TRBV7-2; d_call: TRBD1; cdr3_aa: CASSFPGQGKEQYF; cdr3_nt: TGTGCCAGCAGCTTCCCAGGACAGGGGAAGGAGCAGTACTTC
clone_size: NA; j_call: TRBJ1-4; v_call: TRBV5-5; d_call: TRBD1; cdr3_aa: CASSIAGGVNEKLFF; cdr3_nt: TGTGCCAGCAGTATAGCAGGGGGCGTTAATGAAAAACTGTTTTTT
clone_size: NA; j_call: TRBJ1-2; v_call: TRBV7-9; d_call: NA; cdr3_aa: CASSLEGPPGYTF; cdr3_nt: TGTGCCAGCAGCTTAGAGGGGCCACCAGGCTACACCTTC
clone_size: NA; j_call: TRBJ2-7; v_call: TRBV6-6; d_call: NA; cdr3_aa: CASSYSPETYEQYF; cdr3_nt: TGTGCCAGCAGTTACAGTCCTGAGACCTACGAGCAGTACTTC
clone_size: NA; j_call: TRBJ2-2; v_call: TRBV7-9; d_call: TRBD1; cdr3_aa: CASSSNRGLNTGELFF; cdr3_nt: TGTGCCAGCAGCTCAAACAGGGGCCTTAACACCGGGGAGCTGTTTTTT
clone_size: NA; j_call: TRBJ2-7; v_call: TRBV29-1; d_call: NA; cdr3_aa: CSAVRGGSMNEQYF; cdr3_nt: TGCAGCGCGGTGCGTGGAGGGTCAATGAACGAGCAGTACTTC
clone_size: NA; j_call: TRBJ2-2; v_call: TRBV7-2; d_call: NA; cdr3_aa: CASSLARGHTGELFF; cdr3_nt: TGTGCCAGCAGCTTAGCGCGGGGCCACACCGGGGAGCTGTTTTTT
clone_size: NA; j_call: TRBJ2-1; v_call: TRBV13; d_call: NA; cdr3_aa: CASSLGPGPYNEQFF; cdr3_nt: TGTGCCAGCAGCTTGGGCCCCGGTCCCTACAATGAGCAGTTCTTC
clone_size: NA; j_call: TRBJ1-1; v_call: TRBV19; d_call: TRBD1; cdr3_aa: CASSPDRGLSTEAFF; cdr3_nt: TGTGCCAGTAGTCCGGACAGGGGGCTGAGCACTGAAGCTTTCTTT
clone_size: NA; j_call: TRBJ1-1; v_call: TRBV18; d_call: TRBD1; cdr3_aa: CASSRGTGRMNTEAFF; cdr3_nt: TGTGCCAGCTCACGGGGGACAGGGCGTATGAACACTGAAGCTTTCTTT
clone_size: NA; j_call: TRBJ1-6; v_call: TRBV4-1; d_call: TRBD1; cdr3_aa: CASRALTGRNSPLHF; cdr3_nt: TGCGCCAGCAGGGCTTTGACAGGGCGGAATTCACCCCTCCACTTT
clone_size: NA; j_call: TRBJ1-1; v_call: TRBV5-1; d_call: NA; cdr3_aa: CASSLTGQNTEAFF; cdr3_nt: TGCGCCAGCAGCTTGACAGGGCAGAATACTGAAGCTTTCTTT
clone_size: NA; j_call: TRBJ1-1; v_call: TRBV5-1; d_call: TRBD1; cdr3_aa: CASSPGQGWVTEAFF; cdr3_nt: TGCGCCAGCAGCCCCGGACAGGGGTGGGTCACTGAAGCTTTCTTT
clone_size: NA; j_call: TRBJ2-3; v_call: TRBV4-3; d_call: NA; cdr3_aa: CASSQGSRGKTDTQYF; cdr3_nt: TGCGCCAGCAGCCAAGGAAGCAGGGGAAAAACAGATACGCAGTATTTT
clone_size: NA; j_call: TRBJ2-6; v_call: TRBV19; d_call: NA; cdr3_aa: CASSMNRAIGANVLTF; cdr3_nt: TGTGCCAGTAGTATGAACAGGGCAATTGGGGCCAACGTCCTGACTTTC
clone_size: NA; j_call: TRBJ2-7; v_call: TRBV12-1; d_call: NA; cdr3_aa: CASSSDPGQGYEQYF; cdr3_nt: TGTGCCAGCAGTAGTGACCCGGGACAGGGCTACGAGCAGTACTTC
clone_size: NA; j_call: TRBJ2-7; v_call: TRBV7-2; d_call: TRBD1; cdr3_aa: CASSLGQEPYEQYF; cdr3_nt: TGTGCCAGCAGCCTAGGACAGGAGCCCTACGAGCAGTACTTC
clone_size: once; j_call: TRBJ2-1; v_call: TRBV10-3; d_call: TRBD2; cdr3_aa: CAAGGSGSYNEQFF; cdr3_nt: TGTGCCGCCGGCGGGAGTGGGTCCTACAATGAGCAGTTCTTC
clone_size: once; j_call: TRBJ1-3; v_call: TRBV9; d_call: NA; cdr3_aa: CASSWGTSSGNTIYF; cdr3_nt: TGTGCCAGCAGCTGGGGGACATCCTCTGGAAACACCATATATTTT
clone_size: NA; j_call: TRBJ2-1; v_call: TRBV7-2; d_call: TRBD2; cdr3_aa: CASSLYTGTTYNEQFF; cdr3_nt: TGTGCCAGCAGCCTATACACCGGGACTACCTACAATGAGCAGTTCTTC
clone_size: NA; j_call: TRBJ2-7; v_call: TRBV9; d_call: NA; cdr3_aa: CASSVGPLTGSYEQYF; cdr3_nt: TGTGCCAGCAGCGTAGGGCCCCTAACAGGGTCCTACGAGCAGTACTTC
clone_size: NA; j_call: TRBJ1-2; v_call: TRBV2; d_call: TRBD1; cdr3_aa: CASSEEQGVGGYTF; cdr3_nt: TGTGCCAGCAGTGAAGAGCAGGGGGTAGGTGGCTACACCTTC
clone_size: NA; j_call: TRBJ1-3; v_call: TRBV21-1; d_call: NA; cdr3_aa: CASSKDIYSGNTIYF; cdr3_nt: TGTGCCAGCAGCAAGGACATCTACTCTGGAAACACCATATATTTT
clone_size: NA; j_call: TRBJ1-2; v_call: TRBV5-4; d_call: NA; cdr3_aa: CASSRDSYGYTF; cdr3_nt: TGTGCCAGCAGCCGCGACAGTTATGGCTACACCTTC